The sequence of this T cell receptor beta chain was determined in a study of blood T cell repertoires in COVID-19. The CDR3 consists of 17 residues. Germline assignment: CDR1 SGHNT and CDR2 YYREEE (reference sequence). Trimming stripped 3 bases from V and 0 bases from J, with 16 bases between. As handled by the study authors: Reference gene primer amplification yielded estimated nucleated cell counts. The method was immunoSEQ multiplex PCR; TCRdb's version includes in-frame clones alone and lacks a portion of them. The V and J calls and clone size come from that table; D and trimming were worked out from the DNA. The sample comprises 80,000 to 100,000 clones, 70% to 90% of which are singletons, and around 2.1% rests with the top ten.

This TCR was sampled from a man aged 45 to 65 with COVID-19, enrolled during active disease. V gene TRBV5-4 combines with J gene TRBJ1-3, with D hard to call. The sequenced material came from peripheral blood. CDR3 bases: TGTGCCAGCAGCTCCCGGGAGGCAGTCTACTCTGGAAACACCATATATTTT. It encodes CASSSREAVYSGNTIYF.